The 32 T cell receptor beta chains below come from one sample, sequenced in a study of cytomegalovirus exposure and HLA in healthy donors. A multiplex PCR was run with 60 Vbeta primers and 13 Jbeta primers. TCRdb's copy holds only in-frame clones and misses some; the assay was immunoSEQ multiplex PCR. The repertoire holds 150,000 or so clones, around three quarters seen once, with about 6.7% in the top ten. The sequenced material came from PBMCs. These receptors were obtained from a woman aged 40 to 50 in good health and CMV-seropositive.

The J gene is TRBJ1-1, the V gene TRBV15; 7 bases map to TRBD1. The ends lost 0 bases at V and 2 bases at J; junction bases unmatched: 3. The CDR3 has 15 residues. The V gene's germline CDR1 is LNHNV and CDR2 YYDKDF (reference sequence). The CDR3: CATSREGTANTEAFF. DNA for the CDR3: TGTGCCACCAGCAGAGAGGGGACAGCAAACACTGAAGCTTTCTTT.

There are a few counts of this clone. The V gene is TRBV7-9, the J gene TRBJ1-1; 8 bases fit TRBD1. Germline lookup yields CDR1 SEHNR and CDR2 FQNEAQ (reference sequence). Trimming at V came to 5 bases and at J to 1 base, leaving 3 bases not matched to a gene. The CDR3 loop spans 14 amino acids. The CDR3 region has the DNA TGTGCCAGCAGCATAACAGGGGGGAACACTGAAGCTTTCTTT. Translating gives CASSITGGNTEAFF.

CDR3 DNA: TGTGCCAGCAGTGAAATTGGGGGCCCGCGAACCGGGGAGCTGTTTTTT. This sequence encodes CASSEIGGPRTGELFF. The chain joins TRBV6-1 to TRBJ2-2, with a tentative D call TRBD1 (6 bases). Trimming removed 2 bases at V and 5 bases at J, with 15 bases between. CDR3 length: 16 amino acids. CDR1 is MNHNS, CDR2 SASEGT, per germline.

The chain is built from TRBV12-5 and TRBJ1-1, with a tentative D call TRBD1 (6 bases). The CDR3 is made up of 13 amino acids. V lost 2 bases and J 5 bases, leaving 9 bases between the germline ends. The germline CDR1 and CDR2 sequences are LGHNT and FRNRAP. The CDR3 DNA reads TGTGCTAGTGGTTTGTTCCAGGGGACTGAAGCTTTCTTT. As protein: CASGLFQGTEAFF.

This clone was seen a handful of times. This chain joins TRBV11-2 and TRBJ1-1; no clear D gene. V was shortened by 1 base and J by 1 base, with 7 bases between the two germline ends. This CDR3 region has 14 residues. CDR1 SGHAT and CDR2 FQNNGV come from the germline V gene. The CDR3 sequence is CASSLVRGNTEAFF. CDR3 in DNA: TGTGCCAGCAGCTTAGTGCGGGGGAACACTGAAGCTTTCTTT.

In its sample, this clone was seen a few times. The chain couples TRBV4-2 to TRBJ2-6; perhaps TRBD2 as D (5 bases). CDR1 is LGHNA, CDR2 YNFKEQ, per germline. Trimming shortened V by 4 bases and J by 1 base, and 11 bases separated the two germline ends. The CDR3 is 16 residues long. CDR3 sequence (DNA): TGTGCCAGCAGCCCGAGGGAAGTGTCTGGGGCCAACGTCCTGACTTTC. This sequence encodes CASSPREVSGANVLTF.

The CDR3 sequence is CAIRAQGANSPLHF. The DNA of the CDR3 is TGTGCCATCAGGGCGCAGGGGGCAAATTCACCCCTCCACTTT. The chain recombines TRBV10-3 with TRBJ1-6; the match to TRBD1 covers 8 bases. This CDR3 spans 14 amino acids. Trimming removed 6 bases from V and 7 bases from J; junction bases left unmatched: 5. The germline V gene encodes CDR1 ENHRY and CDR2 SYGVKD.

CDR3 loop: CASSPLQTGGNQPQHF. CDR3 DNA: TGTGCCAGCTCACCACTCCAAACAGGGGGCAATCAGCCCCAGCATTTT. The chain joins TRBV18 to TRBJ1-5; 7 bases map to TRBD1. V lost 1 base, J lost 2 bases, and 5 bases stayed unmatched. Germline values: CDR1 KGHSH, CDR2 LQKENI. This CDR3 region has 16 residues.

The J gene is TRBJ2-5, the V gene TRBV6-5; TRBD1 aligns across 7 bases. The germline V gene has CDR1 MNHEY and CDR2 SVGAGI. The CDR3 loop spans 15 amino acids. V trimming: 0 bases; J trimming: 5 bases; junction bases outside the gene matches: 6. CDR3 DNA sequence: TGTGCCAGCAGTTACTCAGGGGGCGCGGTGGAGACCCAGTACTTC. The encoded protein is CASSYSGGAVETQYF.

The rearrangement links TRBV5-4 to TRBJ2-5, with 7 nucleotides matching TRBD2. Germline CDR1 and CDR2: SGHNT and YYREEE (reference sequence). This CDR3 is 17 amino acids long. The V segment lost 4 bases and the J segment 1 base; nucleotides outside the gene matches: 13. CDR3 sequence reads: CASSVPPLGGTQETQYF. The DNA of the CDR3 is TGTGCCAGCAGCGTTCCCCCTCTGGGGGGGACCCAAGAGACCCAGTACTTC.

This clone was seen once. This chain connects TRBV19 to TRBJ1-1, with 8 bases identical to TRBD1. This CDR3 has 14 amino acids. With V trimmed by 7 bases and J by 5 bases, 9 bases remained unmatched. Per the germline V gene, CDR1 is LNHDA and CDR2 is SQIVND (reference sequence). The CDR3 reads CASKGQGASTEAFF. The CDR3 coding sequence is TGTGCCAGTAAGGGGCAGGGGGCGAGTACTGAAGCTTTCTTT.

V gene TRBV19 combines with J gene TRBJ1-4; D gene ambiguous. Trimming took 9 bases from V and 0 from J, leaving 8 bases between them. Looked up from germline, CDR1 is LNHDA and CDR2 is SQIVND (reference sequence). This CDR3 comprises 13 residues. CDR3 in amino acids: CASRGATNEKLFF. The CDR3 region has the DNA TGTGCCAGCAGAGGAGCAACTAATGAAAAACTGTTTTTT.

The gene calls are TRBV10-1 and TRBJ2-3; D possibly corresponds to TRBD2 (5 bases). V was cut by 3 bases and J by 7 bases, with 5 bases left in between. This CDR3 spans 11 amino acids. Germline assignment: CDR1 WNHNN and CDR2 SYGVQD (reference sequence). For the CDR3, the DNA is TGCGCCAGCAGTGACGGGAATACGCAGTATTTT. It codes for CASSDGNTQYF.

The chain employs TRBV18 and TRBJ1-1, with D tentatively TRBD1 (6 bases). This CDR3 has 15 residues. V was pared by 4 bases and J by 0 bases, with 12 bases between. The V gene's germline CDR1 is KGHSH and CDR2 LQKENI. CDR3 nucleotides: TGTGCCAGCTCACAAACAGGGTGGGTGAACACTGAAGCTTTCTTT. Encoded protein: CASSQTGWVNTEAFF.

This clone was seen just once. This sequence joins TRBV4-2 and TRBJ1-6, with no clear D. CDR1 and CDR2 from the germline V gene are LGHNA and YNFKEQ. V lost 0 bases to trimming and J lost 11 bases, with 17 bases between them. CDR3 length: 16 amino acids. The CDR3 spells CASSQDLNGLLAPLHF. Here the CDR3 DNA reads TGTGCCAGCAGCCAAGATTTGAATGGGCTTTTGGCACCCCTCCACTTT.

The CDR3 DNA is TGTGCCATCAGTGAGTCGAAAGTCGAGCGGCGTCACAATGAGCAGTTCTTC. It codes for CAISESKVERRHNEQFF. The genes are TRBV10-3 and TRBJ2-1, with a possible D match to TRBD2 (5 bases). V gave up 0 bases and J gave up 5 bases, with 17 bases separating them. The CDR3 is 17 residues long. The germline V gene has CDR1 ENHRY and CDR2 SYGVKD.

This clone was counted once. CDR3 sequence (DNA): TGTGCCAGCCGGTTACTAGCGGGGGGAACCAATGAGCAGTTCTTC. It specifies CASRLLAGGTNEQFF. The chain links TRBV19 to TRBJ2-1; 12 bases fit TRBD2. V lost 9 bases, J lost 6 bases, and 9 bases stayed unmatched. The CDR3 length is 15 residues. Germline V gene data show CDR1 as LNHDA and CDR2 as SQIVND (reference sequence).

This clone was observed a handful of times. This chain connects TRBV6-5 to TRBJ2-2; 7 bases are shared with TRBD1. Germline V CDR1 and CDR2: MNHEY, SVGAGI. The V segment lost 6 bases and the J segment 8 bases; nucleotides outside the gene matches: 9. This CDR3 has 14 amino acids. In DNA, the CDR3 is TGTGCCAGCAGCCGAGGGACAGTTGGAGGGGAGCTGTTTTTT. Residues: CASSRGTVGGELFF.

The chain carries TRBV10-3 and TRBJ2-7, with 10 positions matching TRBD1. V gave up 0 bases and J gave up 0 bases; unmatched junction bases: 2. Germline CDR1 and CDR2: ENHRY and SYGVKD. The CDR3 contains 16 residues. CDR3 nucleotide sequence: TGTGCCATCAGTGAGTCCGGACAGGGGGGCTCCTACGAGCAGTACTTC. This codes for CAISESGQGGSYEQYF.

V usage is TRBV11-2 and J usage is TRBJ2-3, with TRBD2 matching over 9 bases. This CDR3 comprises 16 residues. Germline V lookup: CDR1 SGHAT, CDR2 FQNNGV. V lost 4 bases, J lost 5 bases, and 10 bases stayed unmatched. CDR3 sequence (DNA): TGTGCCAGCAGCTCCAGACTAGCGGCAGCAGGAGATACGCAGTATTTT. Translated, it gives CASSSRLAAAGDTQYF.

The V gene is TRBV5-6, the J gene TRBJ2-7; TRBD1 agrees at 10 bases. The CDR3 is 17 amino acids. CDR1 and CDR2 from the germline V gene are SGHDT and YYEEEE. The V gene end was trimmed by 3 bases and the J gene end by 3 bases; junction bases not matched to a gene: 12. CDR3 amino acids: CASSSGTGAEQFYEQYF. The CDR3 coding sequence is TGTGCCAGCAGCTCGGGGACAGGGGCGGAACAATTCTACGAGCAGTACTTC.

This clone was observed a handful of times. The V gene is TRBV6-5, the J gene TRBJ1-1; D ambiguous. CDR3 size: 15 residues. V was clipped by 5 bases and J by 6 bases, with 19 bases between them. Germline CDR1 is MNHEY and CDR2 is SVGAGI. The CDR3 protein is CASSNLALGSSEAFF. CDR3 in DNA: TGTGCCAGCAGTAACCTCGCGCTAGGAAGCTCTGAAGCTTTCTTT.

The chain is built from TRBV7-9 and TRBJ1-1; 8 bases fit TRBD1. V shed 6 bases and J 4 bases; nucleotides not matched to a gene: 7. Germline CDR1 is SEHNR and CDR2 is FQNEAQ (reference sequence). CDR3 length: 14 residues. The CDR3 spells CASSFGQGVTEAFF. Here the CDR3 DNA reads TGTGCCAGCAGTTTCGGACAGGGTGTCACTGAAGCTTTCTTT.

The chain employs TRBV19 and TRBJ1-5; TRBD1 matches at 7 bases. Germline CDR1 LNHDA, CDR2 SQIVND (reference sequence). CDR3 length: 14 amino acids. V dropped 5 bases and J dropped 3; count of bases not matched to a gene: 4. The CDR3 DNA is TGTGCCAGTAGTCCGGGACAGTTCAATCAGCCCCAGCATTTT. Encoded protein: CASSPGQFNQPQHF.

The chain links TRBV28 to TRBJ1-4; TRBD1 agrees at 10 bases. With V trimmed by 5 bases and J by 8 bases, 8 bases remained unmatched. The CDR3 is 15 residues long. CDR1 and CDR2 (germline): MDHEN, SYDVKM. In DNA, the CDR3 is TGTGCCAGCAGTCGATGGACAGGGGGGGACGAAAAACTGTTTTTT. Amino acid sequence: CASSRWTGGDEKLFF.

CDR3 region: CASSPQYYGYTF. The CDR3 DNA is TGTGCCAGCAGCCCTCAGTACTATGGCTACACCTTC. V and J are TRBV5-5 and TRBJ1-2; D remains unclear. V dropped 4 bases and J dropped 3 bases, with 7 bases sitting between them. CDR1 is SGHKS and CDR2 is YYEKEE in the germline V gene (reference sequence). The CDR3 contains 12 residues.

As DNA, the CDR3 is TGTGCCAGCAGCTACCAGCGGGGGGTCACTACACTAGAGACCCAGTACTTC. As protein: CASSYQRGVTTLETQYF. The J gene is TRBJ2-5, the V gene TRBV7-9, with TRBD2 matching over 9 bases. This CDR3 is 17 amino acids long. Germline trimming cut 4 bases from V and 4 bases from J; bases unmatched to any gene: 13. Germline V gives CDR1 SEHNR, CDR2 FQNEAQ (reference sequence).

DNA of the CDR3: TGTGCCAGTAGTATAGGGGGCAGGGGGCAGGAGACCCAGTACTTC. It encodes CASSIGGRGQETQYF. This chain links TRBV19 with TRBJ2-5; 8 positions match TRBD1. The germline V gene has CDR1 LNHDA and CDR2 SQIVND (reference sequence). The CDR3 is 15 amino acids. J gave up 5 bases and V 1 base, and 6 bases lay outside the gene matches.

Only a few counts were recorded for this clone. This chain uses TRBV27 with TRBJ2-5; 7 bases fit TRBD1. V lost 0 bases, J lost 5 bases, and 9 bases stayed unmatched. Germline V CDR1 and CDR2: MNHEY, SMNVEV (reference sequence). CDR3 length: 16 residues. The CDR3 spells CASSLSITGARETQYF. The DNA for the CDR3 is TGTGCCAGCAGTTTATCAATTACAGGGGCTCGGGAGACCCAGTACTTC.

V usage is TRBV9 and J usage is TRBJ1-2; 7 positions match TRBD1. The CDR3 is 16 residues long. The germline V gene encodes CDR1 SGDLS and CDR2 YYNGEE. The V segment lost 3 bases and the J segment 6 bases; nucleotides outside the gene matches: 14. The CDR3 sequence: CASSADLRGDLNGYTF. The CDR3 DNA sequence: TGTGCCAGCAGCGCCGACCTCAGGGGGGATTTGAATGGCTACACCTTC.

V gene TRBV15 combines with J gene TRBJ2-5, with D perhaps TRBD2 (6 bases). The CDR3 is 14 residues long. V was shortened by 3 bases and J by 5 bases, with 13 bases between the two germline ends. CDR1 LNHNV and CDR2 YYDKDF come from the germline V gene (reference sequence). The CDR3 DNA follows: TGTGCCACCAGCAGGCGGGGCGGGGCGGAGACCCAGTACTTC. This encodes CATSRRGGAETQYF.

This clone appeared a few times. The chain is built from TRBV2 and TRBJ2-2; D uncertain. Germline CDR1 reads SNHLY; CDR2 reads FYNNEI. Between the trimmed V and J ends, which lost 5 bases and 2 bases, there was a span of 6 bases. The CDR3 runs 13 residues. CDR3 in DNA: TGTGCCAGCAGTTTTATTAACACCGGGGAGCTGTTTTTT. Its translation: CASSFINTGELFF.